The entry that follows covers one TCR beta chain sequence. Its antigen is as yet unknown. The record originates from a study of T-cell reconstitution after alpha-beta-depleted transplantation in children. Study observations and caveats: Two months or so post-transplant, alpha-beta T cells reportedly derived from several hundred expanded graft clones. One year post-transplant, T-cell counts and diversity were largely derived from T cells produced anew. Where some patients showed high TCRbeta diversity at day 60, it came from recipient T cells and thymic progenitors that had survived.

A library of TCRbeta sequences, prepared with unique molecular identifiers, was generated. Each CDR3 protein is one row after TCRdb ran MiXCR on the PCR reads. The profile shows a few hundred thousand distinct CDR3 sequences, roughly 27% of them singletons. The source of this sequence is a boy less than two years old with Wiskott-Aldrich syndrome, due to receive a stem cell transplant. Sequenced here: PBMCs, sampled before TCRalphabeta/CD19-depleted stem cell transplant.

CDR3 nucleotide sequence: TGCGCCAGCAGCCGGGGACTAGCGGGAGGGCCAAGGGAGCAGTTCTTC. It is translated as CASSRGLAGGPREQFF. This chain links TRBV5-1 with TRBJ2-1; 16 bases align to TRBD2. This CDR3 comprises 16 residues. Trimming at V came to 4 bases and at J to 10 bases, leaving 8 bases not matched to a gene. Germline V gives CDR1 SGHRS, CDR2 YFSETQ. The full variable domain, its missing parts supplied by reference TRBV5-1 and TRBJ2-1, is KAGVTQTPRYLIKTRGQQVTLSCSPISGHRSVSWYQQTPGQGLQFLFEYFSETQRNKGNFPGRFSGRQFSNSRSEMNVSTLELGDSALYLCASSRGLAGGPREQFFGPGTRLTVL.